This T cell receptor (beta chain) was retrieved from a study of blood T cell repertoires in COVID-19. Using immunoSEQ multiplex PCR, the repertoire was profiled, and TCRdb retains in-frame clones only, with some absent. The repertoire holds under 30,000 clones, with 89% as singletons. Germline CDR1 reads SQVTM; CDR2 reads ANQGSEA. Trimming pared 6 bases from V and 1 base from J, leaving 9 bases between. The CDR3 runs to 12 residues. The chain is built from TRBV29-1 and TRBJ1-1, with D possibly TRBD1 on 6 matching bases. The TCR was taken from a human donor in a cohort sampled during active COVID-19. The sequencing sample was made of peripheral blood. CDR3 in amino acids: CSVRGGNTEAFF. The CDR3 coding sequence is TGCAGCGTGCGAGGGGGGAACACTGAAGCTTTCTTT.